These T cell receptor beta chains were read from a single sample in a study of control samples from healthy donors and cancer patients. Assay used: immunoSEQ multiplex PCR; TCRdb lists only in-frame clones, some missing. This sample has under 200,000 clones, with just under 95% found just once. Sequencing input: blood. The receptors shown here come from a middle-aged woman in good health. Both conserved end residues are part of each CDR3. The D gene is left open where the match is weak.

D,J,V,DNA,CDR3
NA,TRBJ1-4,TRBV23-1,TGCGCCAGCAGTCGGTTAAACAACAATAATGAAAAACTGTTTTTT,CASSRLNNNNEKLFF
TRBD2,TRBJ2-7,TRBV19,TGTGCCAGTAGTATTTTCAGGACTAGCGGATACGAGCAGTACTTC,CASSIFRTSGYEQYF
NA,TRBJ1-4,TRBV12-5,TGTGCTAGTGGTTTGGTAGAAGTTGGGAGTGCCTTTAATGAAAAACTGTTTTTT,CASGLVEVGSAFNEKLFF
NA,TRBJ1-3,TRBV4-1,TGCGCCAGCAGCCAACGCAGGGGACCTGGAAACACCATATATTTT,CASSQRRGPGNTIYF
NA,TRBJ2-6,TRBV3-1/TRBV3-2,TGTGCCAGCAGCCAACCTAGCTCTGGGGCCAACGTCCTGACTTTC,CASSQPSSGANVLTF
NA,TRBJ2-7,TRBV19,TGTGCCAGTATGGCAGGACCTTCCTACGAGCAGTACTTC,CASMAGPSYEQYF
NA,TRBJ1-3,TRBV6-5,TGTGCCAGCAATAGGGACCCGGTAAACACCATATATTTT,CASNRDPVNTIYF
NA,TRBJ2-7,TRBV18,TGTGCCAGCGCAGGGGATTCAACCTACGAGCAGTACTTC,CASAGDSTYEQYF
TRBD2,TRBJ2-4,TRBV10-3,TGTGCCATCAGTGAAGCCGGGACTAGCACCCCACTAGCCAAAAACATTCAGTACTTC,CAISEAGTSTPLAKNIQYF
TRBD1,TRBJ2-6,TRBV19,TGTGCCAGTAGTCCCCGGACAGGGGGCTTCTCGATGTCTGGGGCCAACGTCCTGACTTTC,CASSPRTGGFSMSGANVLTF
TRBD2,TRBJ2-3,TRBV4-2,TGTGCCAGCAGCCAAGCGGGGGCTAGCGGGGGGCCTGTGACAGATACGCAGTATTTT,CASSQAGASGGPVTDTQYF
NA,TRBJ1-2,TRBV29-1,TGCAGCGTTTCCACTGAGAACTATGGCTACACCTTC,CSVSTENYGYTF
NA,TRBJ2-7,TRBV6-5,TGTGCCAGCAACCGGTTGGGGGGATACGAGCAGTACTTC,CASNRLGGYEQYF
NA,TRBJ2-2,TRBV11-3,TGTGCCAGCAGCTTAGAAACAGGAGAGCTGTTTTTT,CASSLETGELFF